This T cell receptor beta chain was retrieved from a study of cytomegalovirus exposure and HLA in healthy donors. The V segment lost 2 bases and the J segment 4 bases; nucleotides outside the gene matches: 6. Per germline, CDR1 SGHDT and CDR2 YYEEEE. The CDR3 is 14 residues long. With regard to this clone: Antigen: not known.

The PCR made use of 60 Vbeta and 13 Jbeta primers. Sequenced by immunoSEQ multiplex PCR; TCRdb stores in-frame clones only, minus some. The profile covers 70,000 to 80,000 clones, with around 82% appearing a single time and 1.9% taken by the ten largest. The study's findings and limits: A link between a missense DCLRE1C variant and TCR beta V- and J-gene trimming emerged from a later analysis.

Sequencing input: PBMCs. The V gene is TRBV5-6, the J gene TRBJ2-7; 7 bases map to TRBD1. The origin of this receptor is a man aged 18-30 years in good health and CMV-seronegative. CDR3 amino acids: CASSFRGLWYEQYF. The CDR3 DNA is TGTGCCAGCAGCTTCAGGGGGTTGTGGTACGAGCAGTACTTC.